The rows below give T cell receptor beta chains drawn from one sample of a study of cytotoxic CD8 clonotypes in ibrutinib-treated CLL. The data were produced by immunoSEQ multiplex PCR, yet TCRdb's version contains in-frame clones alone and is incomplete. The profile shows 150,000 or so clones, 70% to 85% of them singletons. The material sequenced was PBMCs, taken after 12 months of ibrutinib treatment. These receptors came from a human donor with chronic lymphocytic leukemia. CDR3s include the opening cysteine and the closing phenylalanine or tryptophan. The order of the fields is CDR3 length, clone size, V gene, D gene, J gene, CDR3 DNA, CDR3 protein. The D gene is left open where the match is weak. A row's size may be missing; if present it is once, few, many or a size class.

cdr3_length: 13; clone_size: -; v_call: TRBV7-8; d_call: -; j_call: TRBJ1-1; cdr3_nt: TGTGCCAGCAGCCTCCGAATGAACACTGAAGCTTTCTTT; cdr3_aa: CASSLRMNTEAFF
cdr3_length: 15; clone_size: -; v_call: TRBV2; d_call: TRBD2; j_call: TRBJ2-7; cdr3_nt: TGTGCCAGCAGTGCTGGTCCCGGGACTAGCTACGAGCAGTACTTC; cdr3_aa: CASSAGPGTSYEQYF
cdr3_length: 13; clone_size: -; v_call: TRBV15; d_call: -; j_call: TRBJ2-1; cdr3_nt: TGTGCCACCAGCAGAGGTCGGTACTATGAGCAGTTCTTC; cdr3_aa: CATSRGRYYEQFF
cdr3_length: 15; clone_size: many; v_call: TRBV7-9; d_call: TRBD2; j_call: TRBJ2-7; cdr3_nt: TGTGCCAGCAGCTTAGGGGGGACTAGCTCCTACGAGCAGTACTTC; cdr3_aa: CASSLGGTSSYEQYF
cdr3_length: 16; clone_size: once; v_call: TRBV4-3; d_call: -; j_call: TRBJ2-7; cdr3_nt: TGCGCCAGCAGCCAAAAAACTAGCTCGTTCTCCTACGAGCAGTACTTC; cdr3_aa: CASSQKTSSFSYEQYF
cdr3_length: 14; clone_size: -; v_call: TRBV2; d_call: -; j_call: TRBJ2-3; cdr3_nt: TGTGCCAGCAGTGAGGGCTGGGAGGAAGATACGCAGTATTTT; cdr3_aa: CASSEGWEEDTQYF
cdr3_length: 14; clone_size: -; v_call: TRBV19; d_call: -; j_call: TRBJ1-5; cdr3_nt: TGTGCCACTAACCCCTCGGGGGGCCGACAGCCCCAGCATTTT; cdr3_aa: CATNPSGGRQPQHF
cdr3_length: 15; clone_size: -; v_call: TRBV10-3; d_call: -; j_call: TRBJ1-5; cdr3_nt: TGTGCCATCAGTGAGAAACAGGGCAGGAATCAGCCCCAGCATTTT; cdr3_aa: CAISEKQGRNQPQHF
cdr3_length: 16; clone_size: -; v_call: TRBV9; d_call: TRBD1; j_call: TRBJ1-1; cdr3_nt: TGTGCCAGCAGCGTAGACATACAGGGGGCGAACACTGAAGCTTTCTTT; cdr3_aa: CASSVDIQGANTEAFF
cdr3_length: 14; clone_size: -; v_call: TRBV6-1; d_call: -; j_call: TRBJ1-5; cdr3_nt: TGTGCCAGCATAGGGACGGGACCCAATCAGCCCCAGCATTTT; cdr3_aa: CASIGTGPNQPQHF
cdr3_length: 14; clone_size: -; v_call: TRBV7-8; d_call: -; j_call: TRBJ2-2; cdr3_nt: TGTGCCAGCAGCTCTGACAGTAACACCGGGGAGCTGTTTTTT; cdr3_aa: CASSSDSNTGELFF
cdr3_length: 15; clone_size: -; v_call: TRBV4-2; d_call: TRBD1; j_call: TRBJ2-7; cdr3_nt: TGTGCCAGCAGCCAACCGGGACAGTCTGTTTACGAGCAGTACTTC; cdr3_aa: CASSQPGQSVYEQYF
cdr3_length: 16; clone_size: -; v_call: TRBV6-4; d_call: -; j_call: TRBJ2-6; cdr3_nt: TGTGCCAGCAGTGACTCGAGAAGCTCTGGGGCCAACGTCCTGACTTTC; cdr3_aa: CASSDSRSSGANVLTF
cdr3_length: 14; clone_size: once; v_call: TRBV6-1; d_call: TRBD1; j_call: TRBJ2-7; cdr3_nt: TGTGCCAGCAACCGGGACAGACTTCCCTACGAGCAGTACTTC; cdr3_aa: CASNRDRLPYEQYF
cdr3_length: 10; clone_size: -; v_call: TRBV5-1; d_call: -; j_call: TRBJ2-1; cdr3_nt: TGCGCCAGGGGGCAGAATGAGCAGTTCTTC; cdr3_aa: CARGQNEQFF
cdr3_length: 15; clone_size: -; v_call: TRBV18; d_call: TRBD2; j_call: TRBJ2-7; cdr3_nt: TGTGCCAGCTCACCGGGACTAGCGGGAGCGGGCGAGCAGTACTTC; cdr3_aa: CASSPGLAGAGEQYF
cdr3_length: 14; clone_size: -; v_call: TRBV6-1; d_call: -; j_call: TRBJ1-2; cdr3_nt: TGTGCCAGCAGTGAAGGGCATGCCCTAGGCGGCTACACCTTC; cdr3_aa: CASSEGHALGGYTF
cdr3_length: 15; clone_size: once; v_call: TRBV6-5; d_call: -; j_call: TRBJ1-6; cdr3_nt: TGTGCCAGCAGTTACTGGGATAGCTATAATTCACCCCTCCACTTT; cdr3_aa: CASSYWDSYNSPLHF
cdr3_length: 13; clone_size: few; v_call: TRBV29-1; d_call: TRBD1; j_call: TRBJ1-2; cdr3_nt: TGCAGCGTCGCACCGGGACAGAACTATGGCTACACCTTC; cdr3_aa: CSVAPGQNYGYTF
cdr3_length: 14; clone_size: -; v_call: TRBV29-1; d_call: TRBD2; j_call: TRBJ2-5; cdr3_nt: TGCAGCGTCGTCGGACTAGCGGGGGTGGAGACCCAGTACTTC; cdr3_aa: CSVVGLAGVETQYF
cdr3_length: 14; clone_size: -; v_call: TRBV9; d_call: -; j_call: TRBJ1-1; cdr3_nt: TGTGCCAGCAGCGTCGGCCAGGCGAACACTGAAGCTTTCTTT; cdr3_aa: CASSVGQANTEAFF
cdr3_length: 17; clone_size: -; v_call: TRBV28; d_call: TRBD2; j_call: TRBJ2-7; cdr3_nt: TGTGCCAGCAGTTCCCCAGCGTCTAGCGGGAGTAGGTACGAGCAGTACTTC; cdr3_aa: CASSSPASSGSRYEQYF
cdr3_length: 15; clone_size: once; v_call: TRBV27; d_call: TRBD2; j_call: TRBJ2-7; cdr3_nt: TGTGCCAGCCTAAAATCCACTAGCGGGAACTACGAGCAGTACTTC; cdr3_aa: CASLKSTSGNYEQYF
cdr3_length: 14; clone_size: -; v_call: TRBV7-7; d_call: -; j_call: TRBJ2-5; cdr3_nt: TGTGCTAGCAGCTTAGCCGGGATCCAAGAGACCCAGTACTTC; cdr3_aa: CASSLAGIQETQYF
cdr3_length: 15; clone_size: -; v_call: TRBV28; d_call: -; j_call: TRBJ1-5; cdr3_nt: TGTGCCAGCAGTTTAGACTCCATGGGGAATCAGCCCCAGCATTTT; cdr3_aa: CASSLDSMGNQPQHF
cdr3_length: 15; clone_size: -; v_call: TRBV7-9; d_call: TRBD1; j_call: TRBJ1-2; cdr3_nt: TGTGCCAGCAGCCCCGGGACAGCTTCGAGGTGGGGCTACACCTTC; cdr3_aa: CASSPGTASRWGYTF
cdr3_length: 17; clone_size: -; v_call: TRBV28; d_call: TRBD1; j_call: TRBJ2-1; cdr3_nt: TGTGCCAGCAGTCCCCTCCCCTCTCAGGGGGCTTTCAATGAGCAGTTCTTC; cdr3_aa: CASSPLPSQGAFNEQFF
cdr3_length: 13; clone_size: once; v_call: TRBV2; d_call: -; j_call: TRBJ2-5; cdr3_nt: TGTGCCAGCAGCCGCGACAATGGCGAGACCCAGTACTTC; cdr3_aa: CASSRDNGETQYF
cdr3_length: 13; clone_size: -; v_call: TRBV9; d_call: -; j_call: TRBJ2-2; cdr3_nt: TGTGCCAGCAGCGTATCGGGCCCGGGGGAGCTGTTTTTT; cdr3_aa: CASSVSGPGELFF
cdr3_length: 16; clone_size: -; v_call: TRBV28; d_call: -; j_call: TRBJ2-5; cdr3_nt: TGTGCCAGCAGTTTATATCGGGGGACGTACCAAGAGACCCAGTACTTC; cdr3_aa: CASSLYRGTYQETQYF
cdr3_length: 13; clone_size: -; v_call: TRBV29-1; d_call: -; j_call: TRBJ1-5; cdr3_nt: TGCAGCGTTACTATGGGGTGGTGGCAGCCCCAGCATTTT; cdr3_aa: CSVTMGWWQPQHF
cdr3_length: 13; clone_size: -; v_call: TRBV6-1; d_call: -; j_call: TRBJ2-7; cdr3_nt: TGTGCCAGCAGTGGTGTAGGTGCCTACGAGCAGTACTTC; cdr3_aa: CASSGVGAYEQYF